The 27 T cell receptor beta chains in this list originate from one sample, sequenced in a study of blood T cell repertoires in COVID-19. The assay was immunoSEQ multiplex PCR, and TCRdb's table has in-frame clones only and misses some. The data contain roughly 400,000 clones, 90% of them singletons. Sequenced sample: PBMCs or T cells enriched from blood (not recorded which). The source of these receptors is a man in his late teens or twenties who had recovered from COVID-19.

The chain carries TRBV12-3 or TRBV12-4 and TRBJ1-5, with D uncertain. Trimming removed 10 bases from V and 4 bases from J, with 11 bases in between. The CDR3 loop spans 12 amino acids. The CDR3, as DNA: TGTGCCATCCCTATTTGGAATCAGCCCCAGCATTTT. Translating gives CAIPIWNQPQHF.

This clone was found a few times. This chain joins TRBV7-9 and TRBJ1-1, with TRBD1 identical over 7 bases. V lost 5 bases and J lost 2; bases outside the gene matches: 2. The germline V gene has CDR1 SEHNR and CDR2 FQNEAQ (reference sequence). This CDR3 spans 13 amino acids. For the CDR3, the DNA is TGTGCCAGCAGCAGACAGGGTAACACTGAAGCTTTCTTT. Translated: CASSRQGNTEAFF. Looking up the rest from reference TRBV7-9 and TRBJ1-1 gives the full variable domain: DTGVSQNPRHKITKRGQNVTFRCDPISEHNRLYWYRQTLGQGPEFLTYFQNEAQLEKSRLLSDRFSAERPKGSFSTLEIQRTEQGDSAMYLCASSRQGNTEAFFGQGTRLTVV.

A remark on this clone: Additional DNA sequences in this sample encode the identical CDR3. The chain employs TRBV5-1 and TRBJ2-6, with D possibly being TRBD1 (5 bases). The CDR3 is 15 amino acids. The V end lost 1 base, the J end lost 2 bases, and 7 bases lay between the germline ends. CDR1 and CDR2 from the germline V gene are SGHRS and YFSETQ. In DNA form, the CDR3 reads TGCGCCAGCAGCTTGAGGGGCACTGGGGCCAACGTCCTGACTTTC. Its protein product is CASSLRGTGANVLTF.

The chain combines TRBV29-1 with TRBJ1-2; D gene ambiguous. V lost 6 bases to trimming and J lost 4 bases, with 15 bases between them. The V gene's germline CDR1 is SQVTM and CDR2 ANQGSEA. The CDR3 runs to 13 residues. Here the CDR3 DNA reads TGCAGCGTGGGAGTGGATGCATTCTATGGCTACACCTTC. Its protein is CSVGVDAFYGYTF. The whole variable domain, remainder taken from reference TRBV29-1 and TRBJ1-2, is SAVISQKPSRDICQRGTSLTIQCQVDSQVTMMFWYRQQPGQSLTLIATANQGSEATYESGFVIDKFPISRPNLTFSTLTVSNMSPEDSSIYLCSVGVDAFYGYTFGSGTRLTVV.

V is TRBV7-2 and J is TRBJ1-3; D unclear. The CDR3 is 16 amino acids. Deletions cut 3 bases from V and 4 bases from J, with 16 bases between. The germline V gene encodes CDR1 SGHTA and CDR2 FQGNSA. CDR3 residues: CASSFGPGVSGNTIYF. The CDR3 bases are TGTGCCAGCAGCTTCGGCCCGGGAGTCTCCGGAAACACCATATATTTT.

The rearrangement uses TRBV5-8 and TRBJ1-2; D is undetermined. This CDR3 spans 16 amino acids. Germline CDR1 reads SGHTS; CDR2 reads YDEGEE. The germline V and J ends were trimmed by 0 bases and 2 bases, with 14 bases remaining between them. CDR3 DNA sequence: TGTGCCAGCAGCTTGGACCGCCGGGGTTTAAACTATGGCTACACCTTC. This encodes CASSLDRRGLNYGYTF.

The chain uses TRBV4-1 and TRBJ1-1; D possibly corresponds to TRBD1 (5 bases). The CDR3 sequence is 15 residues long. Germline-derived CDR1 and CDR2 are MGHRA and YSYEKL. With 0 bases removed from V and 0 bases from J, the gap between germline ends came to 8 bases. The CDR3 loop is CASSQDGGVNTEAFF. Written as DNA, the CDR3 is TGCGCCAGCAGCCAAGACGGGGGGGTGAACACTGAAGCTTTCTTT.

The chain has TRBV3-1 (or the pseudogene TRBV3-2) and TRBJ1-3; D remains unclear. CDR3 size: 15 residues. The germline gives CDR1 LGHDT, CDR2 YNNKEL (reference sequence). V was clipped by 0 bases and J by 3 bases, with 9 bases between them. The CDR3 DNA is TGTGCCAGCAGCCAAGATCTCGGGGTTGGAAACACCATATATTTT. Amino acids: CASSQDLGVGNTIYF.

CDR3 DNA: TGTGCCAGTAGTCTAGGTGCAGAAGTAAGCACTGAAGCTTTCTTT. It encodes CASSLGAEVSTEAFF. The rearrangement joins TRBV19 to TRBJ1-1; no clear D. CDR1 and CDR2 (germline): LNHDA, SQIVND (reference sequence). Trimming took off 5 bases at V and 4 bases at J, with 17 bases between the two ends. CDR3 length: 15 amino acids.

The rearrangement links TRBV10-3 to TRBJ2-7; 7 bases are shared with TRBD1. V gave up 4 bases and J gave up 3 bases; unmatched junction bases: 6. CDR1 is ENHRY, CDR2 SYGVKD, per germline. This CDR3 region has 14 residues. The chain's CDR3 is CAISVDRVNYEQYF. Here the CDR3 DNA reads TGTGCCATCAGTGTAGACAGGGTGAACTACGAGCAGTACTTC.

In this sample, this clone turned up a few times. The rearrangement uses TRBV6-5 and TRBJ2-7; the D is unclear. Trimming stripped 8 bases from V and 3 bases from J, with 14 bases between. The CDR3 has 13 amino acids. Germline V lookup: CDR1 MNHEY, CDR2 SVGAGI. CDR3 protein: CASQRGKNYEQYF. CDR3 DNA sequence: TGTGCCAGCCAGAGAGGTAAAAACTACGAGCAGTACTTC.

V usage is TRBV5-1 and J usage is TRBJ2-1; D gene ambiguous. In germline, CDR1 is SGHRS, CDR2 YFSETQ. This CDR3 is built from 12 residues. Trimming took 5 bases from V and 6 from J, leaving 9 bases between them. In DNA, the CDR3 is TGCGCCAGCAGTCTCTCTACCAATGAGCAGTTCTTC. Its protein product is CASSLSTNEQFF.

In the case of this clone: Other DNA sequences in this sample translate to the same CDR3. The chain couples TRBV9 to TRBJ1-6, with D unclear. The CDR3 is 14 residues long. Germline CDR1 and CDR2: SGDLS and YYNGEE. V lost 1 base to trimming and J lost 7 bases, with 9 bases between them. The CDR3: CASSVRGGNSPLHF. As DNA, the CDR3 is TGTGCCAGCAGCGTAAGAGGCGGGAATTCACCCCTCCACTTT.

This clone occurred once. This rearrangement joins TRBV10-3 to TRBJ2-7; D might be TRBD2 (6 bases). Per germline, CDR1 ENHRY and CDR2 SYGVKD. The CDR3 length is 13 residues. The germline V and J ends were trimmed by 10 bases and 3 bases, with 16 bases remaining between them. The CDR3 region has the DNA TGTGCCACCCGGGGAATAGCGGTCTACGAGCAGTACTTC. It specifies CATRGIAVYEQYF.

CDR3 sequence reads: CASSDGLVGDEQFF. The CDR3 coding sequence is TGTGCCAGCAGCGACGGACTAGTTGGCGATGAGCAGTTCTTC. This chain connects TRBV9 to TRBJ2-1; 7 bases agree with TRBD2. V shed 3 bases, J shed 8 bases, and the junction held 8 bases outside the gene matches. This CDR3 has 14 amino acids. CDR1 is SGDLS, CDR2 YYNGEE, per germline.

J is TRBJ1-4 and V is TRBV30; 9 bases map to TRBD1. The germline V gene encodes CDR1 GTSNPN and CDR2 SVGIG (reference sequence). The CDR3 totals 16 residues. After removal of 4 bases from V and 5 bases from J, the junction contained 11 bases not matched to a gene. The CDR3 region has the DNA TGTGCCTGGAATGGTGGCCGGGACAGGGTCAATGAAAAACTGTTTTTT. It is translated as CAWNGGRDRVNEKLFF.

The chain is built from TRBV5-1 and TRBJ2-1, with no clear D. Trimming shortened V by 0 bases and J by 5 bases, and 6 bases separated the two germline ends. The CDR3 totals 13 residues. CDR1 SGHRS and CDR2 YFSETQ come from the germline V gene. The CDR3 region is CASSLDTHNEQFF. Written as DNA, the CDR3 is TGCGCCAGCAGCTTGGACACGCACAATGAGCAGTTCTTC. Supplemented by reference TRBV5-1 and TRBJ2-1, the full variable domain reads KAGVTQTPRYLIKTRGQQVTLSCSPISGHRSVSWYQQTPGQGLQFLFEYFSETQRNKGNFPGRFSGRQFSNSRSEMNVSTLELGDSALYLCASSLDTHNEQFFGPGTRLTVL.

The rearrangement joins TRBV18 to TRBJ1-1; 7 bases align to TRBD1. The V gene's germline CDR1 is KGHSH and CDR2 LQKENI. CDR3 length: 12 residues. The junction had 6 bases not matched to a gene; V was cut back by 8 bases and J by 6 bases. The CDR3 region has the DNA TGTGCCAGCACGGACAGGTCTGCTGAAGCTTTCTTT. It is translated as CASTDRSAEAFF.

The V and J genes are TRBV7-3 and TRBJ2-3, with 12 nucleotides matching TRBD2. V lost 2 bases to trimming and J lost 0 bases; unmatched junction nucleotides: 6. The length of the CDR3 is 18 residues. The germline gives CDR1 SGHTA, CDR2 FQGTGA. The CDR3 DNA reads TGTGCCAGCAGCTTACTAGCGGGAGGGGGACCTAGCACAGATACGCAGTATTTT. Translating it yields CASSLLAGGGPSTDTQYF.

This chain connects TRBV2 to TRBJ2-2; 11 bases agree with TRBD1. This CDR3 has 15 amino acids. Germline V lookup: CDR1 SNHLY, CDR2 FYNNEI. V was pared by 6 bases and J by 4 bases, with 4 bases of the junction left unmatched. The CDR3 is CASRDRGLGTGELFF. In DNA, the CDR3 is TGTGCCAGCAGGGACAGGGGGCTTGGCACCGGGGAGCTGTTTTTT.

CDR3 in amino acids: CASSPSGTSYEQYF. CDR3 nucleotide sequence: TGTGCCAGCAGCCCCTCTGGCACCTCCTACGAGCAGTACTTC. The chain combines TRBV7-9 with TRBJ2-7; D remains unclear. The CDR3 spans 14 residues. V dropped 5 bases and J dropped 0 bases, with 11 bases sitting between them. CDR1 is SEHNR, CDR2 FQNEAQ, per germline (reference sequence).

V and J are TRBV18 and TRBJ2-2; a weak D match, TRBD1 (6 bases). The CDR3 sequence is 12 residues long. CDR1 KGHSH and CDR2 LQKENI come from the germline V gene. V was cut by 5 bases and J by 13 bases, with 14 bases left in between. CDR3: CASSIPGQGLFF. CDR3 DNA: TGTGCCAGCTCAATACCGGGACAAGGGCTGTTTTTT.

The sample holds one count of this clone. V and J are TRBV3-1 (or the pseudogene TRBV3-2) and TRBJ2-1; D remains ambiguous. The V end was cut by 1 base, the J end by 8 bases, with 9 bases between. The CDR3 has 13 amino acids. The V gene's germline CDR1 is LGHDT and CDR2 YNNKEL (reference sequence). The CDR3 sequence: CASSQVLFDEQFF. The CDR3 nucleotides read TGTGCCAGCAGCCAAGTACTTTTCGATGAGCAGTTCTTC.

The chain recombines TRBV29-1 with TRBJ2-7; TRBD2 matches 13 bases. There are 12 residues in the CDR3. The germline CDR1 and CDR2 sequences are SQVTM and ANQGSEA. V was pared by 6 bases and J by 7 bases, with 3 bases of the junction left unmatched. CDR3: CSVGLAGVEQYF. As DNA, the CDR3 is TGCAGCGTCGGACTAGCGGGAGTTGAGCAGTACTTC.

The V and J genes are TRBV4-1 and TRBJ2-1; possibly TRBD2 for D (6 bases). This CDR3 region has 13 residues. Germline lookup yields CDR1 MGHRA and CDR2 YSYEKL. The V end was cut by 1 base, the J end by 7 bases, with 8 bases between. The DNA for the CDR3 is TGCGCCAGCAGCCAAGGACTAGTGAATGAGCAGTTCTTC. This sequence encodes CASSQGLVNEQFF.

The chain has TRBV5-1 and TRBJ1-1; D may be TRBD1 (6 bases). Germline CDR1 is SGHRS and CDR2 is YFSETQ. The CDR3 consists of 16 residues. With 5 bases removed from V and 1 base from J, the gap between germline ends came to 18 bases. In DNA form, the CDR3 reads TGCGCCAGCAGTTCTCCTCAGGGGACCCAGAACACTGAAGCTTTCTTT. It codes for CASSSPQGTQNTEAFF.

This clone was recorded once. The V call is TRBV29-1, the J call TRBJ2-5; the D gene is possibly TRBD2 (5 bases). The CDR3 length is 13 residues. Germline values: CDR1 SQVTM, CDR2 ANQGSEA. V gave up 5 bases and J gave up 4 bases, with 14 bases separating them. The CDR3 sequence: CSVLLDVAETQYF. The DNA for the CDR3 is TGCAGCGTTTTACTAGACGTCGCAGAGACCCAGTACTTC.